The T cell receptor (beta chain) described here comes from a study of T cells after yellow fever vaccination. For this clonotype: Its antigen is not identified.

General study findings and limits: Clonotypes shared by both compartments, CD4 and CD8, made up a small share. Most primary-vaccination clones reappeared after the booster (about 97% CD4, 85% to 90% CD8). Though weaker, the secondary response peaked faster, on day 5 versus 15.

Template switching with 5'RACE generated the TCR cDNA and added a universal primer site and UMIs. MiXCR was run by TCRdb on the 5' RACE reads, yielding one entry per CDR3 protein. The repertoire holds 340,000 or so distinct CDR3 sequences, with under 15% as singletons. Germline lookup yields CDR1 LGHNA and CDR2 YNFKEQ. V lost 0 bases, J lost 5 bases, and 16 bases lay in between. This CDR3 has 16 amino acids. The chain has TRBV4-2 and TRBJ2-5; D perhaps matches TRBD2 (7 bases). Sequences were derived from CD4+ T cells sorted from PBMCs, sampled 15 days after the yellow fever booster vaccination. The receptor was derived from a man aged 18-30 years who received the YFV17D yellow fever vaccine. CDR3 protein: CASSQDTWGGQETQYF. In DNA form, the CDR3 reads TGTGCCAGCAGCCAAGACACGTGGGGGGGCCAGGAGACCCAGTACTTC.